The following is a TCR beta chain sequence with its context. The antigen is not known. This entry belongs to a study of shared clonotypes between healthy human individuals. The healthy adult donors were HIV-negative and reported no recent acute infections or vaccinations. Trimming took off 4 bases at V and 0 bases at J, with 9 bases between the two ends. The CDR3 spans 15 residues. Germline CDR1 ENHRY, CDR2 SYGVKD. Study findings and constraints: How much donors shared clonotypes was expected to be affected by sequencing depth.

Over several immunoSEQ plates, each subset's genomic DNA was distributed in even portions. How the authors handled the data: Without quality scores, immunoSEQ junctional reads could not be filtered like full-length reads. Clones were read by immunoSEQ multiplex PCR, and TCRdb kept only the in-frame ones, dropping some. The V and J calls and the clone size are those of that table, but D and trimming were determined from the DNA. The data contain about 1 million clones, around 78% of them singletons. The source of this sequence is a man aged 18 to 30 in good health. Some clones in this sample may be carry-over from other donors' samples. The sequencing input was memory CD4+ T cells from PBMCs. Subset of the sample: CD45RA-negative fraction. The chain uses TRBV10-3 and TRBJ1-4; no definite D call. The CDR3 coding sequence is TGTGCCATCAGTGCCCAGGTGACAACTAATGAAAAACTGTTTTTT. Protein sequence: CAISAQVTTNEKLFF.